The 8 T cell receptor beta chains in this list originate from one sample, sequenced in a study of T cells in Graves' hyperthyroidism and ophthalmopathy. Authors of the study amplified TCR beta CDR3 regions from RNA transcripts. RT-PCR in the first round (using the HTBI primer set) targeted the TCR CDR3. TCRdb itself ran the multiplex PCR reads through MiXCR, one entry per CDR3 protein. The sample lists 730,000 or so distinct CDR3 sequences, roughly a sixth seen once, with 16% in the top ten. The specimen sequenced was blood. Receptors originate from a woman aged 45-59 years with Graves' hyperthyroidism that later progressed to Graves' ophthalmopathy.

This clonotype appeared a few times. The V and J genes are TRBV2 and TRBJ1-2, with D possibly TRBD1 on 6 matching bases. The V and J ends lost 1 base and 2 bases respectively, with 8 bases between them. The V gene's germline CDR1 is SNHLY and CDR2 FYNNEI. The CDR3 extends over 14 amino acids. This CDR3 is CASSEDTGNYGYTF. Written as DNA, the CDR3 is TGTGCCAGCAGTGAAGATACAGGGAACTATGGCTACACCTTC.

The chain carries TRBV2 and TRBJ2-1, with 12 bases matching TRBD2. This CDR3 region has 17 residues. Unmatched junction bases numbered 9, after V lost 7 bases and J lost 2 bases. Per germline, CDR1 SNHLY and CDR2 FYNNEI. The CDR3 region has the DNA TGTGCCAGCAACCCTAGCGGGGGGGTCCTCCCCTACAATGAGCAGTTCTTC. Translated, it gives CASNPSGGVLPYNEQFF.

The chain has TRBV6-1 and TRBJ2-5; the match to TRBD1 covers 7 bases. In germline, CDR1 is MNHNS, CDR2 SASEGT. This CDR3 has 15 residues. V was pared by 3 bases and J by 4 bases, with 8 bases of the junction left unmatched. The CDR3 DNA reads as TGTGCCAGCAGTGACACAGGGGCGGTGGGAGAGACCCAGTACTTC. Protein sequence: CASSDTGAVGETQYF.

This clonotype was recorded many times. The CDR3 here is CASSFQGGFSLITGELFF. The CDR3, as DNA: TGTGCCAGCAGCTTTCAGGGGGGGTTTTCTTTAATCACCGGGGAGCTGTTTTTT. The rearrangement links TRBV11-2 to TRBJ2-2, with D perhaps given as TRBD1 or TRBD2 (7 bases each). The CDR3 sequence is 18 residues long. Trimming left V 3 bases short and J 4 bases short, with 21 bases between. The germline V gene encodes CDR1 SGHAT and CDR2 FQNNGV.

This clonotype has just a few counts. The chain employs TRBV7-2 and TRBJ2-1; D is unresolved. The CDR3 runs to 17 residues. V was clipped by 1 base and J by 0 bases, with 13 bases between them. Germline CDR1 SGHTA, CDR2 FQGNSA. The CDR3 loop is CASSLDPGDLSYNEQFF. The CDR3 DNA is TGTGCCAGCAGCTTAGACCCAGGAGATCTCTCCTACAATGAGCAGTTCTTC.

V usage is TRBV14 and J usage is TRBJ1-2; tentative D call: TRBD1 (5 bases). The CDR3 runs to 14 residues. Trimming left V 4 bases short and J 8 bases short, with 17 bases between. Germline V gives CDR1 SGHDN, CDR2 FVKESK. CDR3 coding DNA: TGTGCCAGCAGCCCGTTGGACATTGCGAAGGGCTACACCTTC. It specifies CASSPLDIAKGYTF.

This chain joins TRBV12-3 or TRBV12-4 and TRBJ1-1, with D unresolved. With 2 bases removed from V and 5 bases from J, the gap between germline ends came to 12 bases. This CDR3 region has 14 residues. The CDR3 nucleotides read TGTGCCAGCAGTTTAAGGTCCCTGGGGACTGAAGCTTTCTTT. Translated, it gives CASSLRSLGTEAFF.

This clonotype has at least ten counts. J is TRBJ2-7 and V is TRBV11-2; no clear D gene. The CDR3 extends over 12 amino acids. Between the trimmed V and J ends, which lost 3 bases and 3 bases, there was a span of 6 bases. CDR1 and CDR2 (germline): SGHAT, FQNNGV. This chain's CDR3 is CASSFPSYEQYF. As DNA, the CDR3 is TGTGCCAGCAGCTTCCCCAGCTACGAGCAGTACTTC.